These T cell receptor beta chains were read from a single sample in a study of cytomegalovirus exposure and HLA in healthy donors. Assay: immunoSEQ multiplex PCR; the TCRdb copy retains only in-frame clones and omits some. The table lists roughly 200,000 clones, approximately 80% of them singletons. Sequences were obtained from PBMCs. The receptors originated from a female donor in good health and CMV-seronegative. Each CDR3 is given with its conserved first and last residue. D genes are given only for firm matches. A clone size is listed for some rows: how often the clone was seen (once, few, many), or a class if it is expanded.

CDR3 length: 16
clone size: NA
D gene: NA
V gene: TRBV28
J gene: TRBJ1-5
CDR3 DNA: TGTGCCAGCAGGCTGGCACAACCAAATGGCAATCAGCCCCAGCATTTT
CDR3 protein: CASRLAQPNGNQPQHF

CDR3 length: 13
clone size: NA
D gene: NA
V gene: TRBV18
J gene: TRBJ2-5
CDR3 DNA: TGTGCCAGCTCACCACGAGCGAGGGAGACCCAGTACTTC
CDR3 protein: CASSPRARETQYF

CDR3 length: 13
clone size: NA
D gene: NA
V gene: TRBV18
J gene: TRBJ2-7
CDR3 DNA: TGTGCCAGCTCACCACCGTCTAACTACGAGCAGTACTTC
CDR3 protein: CASSPPSNYEQYF

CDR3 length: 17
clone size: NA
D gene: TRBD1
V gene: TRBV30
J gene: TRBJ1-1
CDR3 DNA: TGTGCCTGGAGTTCATACCCAGGGGGAAGAAGGAACACTGAAGCTTTCTTT
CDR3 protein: CAWSSYPGGRRNTEAFF

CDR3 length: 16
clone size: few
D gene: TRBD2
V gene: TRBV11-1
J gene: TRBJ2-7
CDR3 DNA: TGTGCCAGCAGCTTAAGTTCAGCGGGGGCTTCCTACGAGCAGTACTTC
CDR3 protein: CASSLSSAGASYEQYF

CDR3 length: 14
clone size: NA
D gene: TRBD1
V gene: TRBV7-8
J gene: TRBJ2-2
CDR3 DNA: TGTGCCAGCAACACTGGACAGGGCACCGGGGAGCTGTTTTTT
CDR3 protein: CASNTGQGTGELFF

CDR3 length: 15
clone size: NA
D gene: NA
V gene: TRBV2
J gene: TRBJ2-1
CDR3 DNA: TGTGCCAGCAAGGAGTCAACGGGGGATTTCAATGAGCAGTTCTTC
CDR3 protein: CASKESTGDFNEQFF

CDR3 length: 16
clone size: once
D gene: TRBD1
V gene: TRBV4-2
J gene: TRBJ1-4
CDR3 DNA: TGTGCCAGCAGCCAAGACAGGGGGACGGGAAATGAAAAACTGTTTTTT
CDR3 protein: CASSQDRGTGNEKLFF

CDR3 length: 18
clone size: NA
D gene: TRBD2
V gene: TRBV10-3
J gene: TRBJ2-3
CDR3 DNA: TGTGCCATCAGTGAGTCTTTGGTGCTAGCGGGGGACACAGATACGCAGTATTTT
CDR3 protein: CAISESLVLAGDTDTQYF

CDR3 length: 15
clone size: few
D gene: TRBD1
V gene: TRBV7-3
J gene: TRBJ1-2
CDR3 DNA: TGTGCCAGCAGCTTAGGGGTTACAGGGGGTGCTGGCTACACCTTC
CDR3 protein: CASSLGVTGGAGYTF

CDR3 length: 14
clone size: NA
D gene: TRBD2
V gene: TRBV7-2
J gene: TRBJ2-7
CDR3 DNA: TGTGCCAGCAGCTTAGGGACTAGAAACTACGAGCAGTACTTC
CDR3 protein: CASSLGTRNYEQYF

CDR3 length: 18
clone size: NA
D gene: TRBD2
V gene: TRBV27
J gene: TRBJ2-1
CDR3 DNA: TGTGCCAGCAGTTTATGGAGACTAGCGGGAGGGGGATACAATGAGCAGTTCTTC
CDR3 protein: CASSLWRLAGGGYNEQFF

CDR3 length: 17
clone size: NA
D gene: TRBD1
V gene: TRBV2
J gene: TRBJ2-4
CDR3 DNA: TGTGCCAGCCAGATAGACCAGGGGGCCGGAGCCAAAAACATTCAGTACTTC
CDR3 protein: CASQIDQGAGAKNIQYF

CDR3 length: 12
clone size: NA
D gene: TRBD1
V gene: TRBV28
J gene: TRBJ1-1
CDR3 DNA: TGTGCCAGCAAAACAGGGGTTACTGAAGCTTTCTTT
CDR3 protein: CASKTGVTEAFF

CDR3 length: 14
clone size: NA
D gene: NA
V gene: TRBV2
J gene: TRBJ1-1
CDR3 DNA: TGTGCCCAGCACGAAGGGGGAAGGAAGACTGAAGCTTTCTTT
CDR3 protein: CAQHEGGRKTEAFF

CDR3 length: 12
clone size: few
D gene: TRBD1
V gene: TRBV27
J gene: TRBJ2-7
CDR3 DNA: TGTGCCAGCAGTCCCTGGACAGGTGAGCAGTACTTC
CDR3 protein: CASSPWTGEQYF

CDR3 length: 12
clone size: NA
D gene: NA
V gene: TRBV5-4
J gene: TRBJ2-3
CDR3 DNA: TGTGCCAGCAGCTTGGATGGGGGGGCGCGGTATTTT
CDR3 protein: CASSLDGGARYF

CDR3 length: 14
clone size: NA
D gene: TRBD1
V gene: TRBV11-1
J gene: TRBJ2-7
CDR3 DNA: TGTGCCAGCAGCTTAGCCCCGACAGGGACGAAGGAGTACTTC
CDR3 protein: CASSLAPTGTKEYF

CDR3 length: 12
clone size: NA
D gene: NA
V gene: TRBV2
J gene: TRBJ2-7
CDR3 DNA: TGTGCCAGCACGGAGAAAAATTACGAGCAGTACTTC
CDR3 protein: CASTEKNYEQYF

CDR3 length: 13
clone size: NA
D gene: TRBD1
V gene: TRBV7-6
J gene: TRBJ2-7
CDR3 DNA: TGTGCCAGCAGCTCCGGACAGGAATACGAGCAGTACTTC
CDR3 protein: CASSSGQEYEQYF

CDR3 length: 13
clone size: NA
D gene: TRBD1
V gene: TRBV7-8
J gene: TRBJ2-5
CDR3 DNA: TGTGCCAGCAGCGTGGGACAGGGTGAGGCCCAGTACTTC
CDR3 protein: CASSVGQGEAQYF

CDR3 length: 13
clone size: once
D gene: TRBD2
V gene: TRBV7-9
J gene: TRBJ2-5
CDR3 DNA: TGTGCCAGCAGCTTAGCCCCCCGGGACTACTCAGACTTC
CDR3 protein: CASSLAPRDYSDF

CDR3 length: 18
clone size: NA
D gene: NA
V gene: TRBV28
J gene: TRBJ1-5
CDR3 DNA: TGTGCCAGCAGTTCAACCACAGGGTTGGGTTCAACCGATCAGCCCCAGCATTTT
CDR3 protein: CASSSTTGLGSTDQPQHF

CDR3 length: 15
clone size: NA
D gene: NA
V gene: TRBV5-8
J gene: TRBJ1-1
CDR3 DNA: TGTGCCAGCAGCTTGGGTCGGGAGGGCAACACTGAAGCTTTCTTT
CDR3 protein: CASSLGREGNTEAFF

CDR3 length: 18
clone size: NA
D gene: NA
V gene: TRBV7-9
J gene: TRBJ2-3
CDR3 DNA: TGTTCCAGCAGCAGCAGGGTGGCTTTTTCTACTAGCACAGATACGCAGTATTTT
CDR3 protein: CSSSSRVAFSTSTDTQYF

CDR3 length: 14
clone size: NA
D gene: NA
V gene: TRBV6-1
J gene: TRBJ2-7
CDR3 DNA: TGTGCCACCTGGCTCCGGACAGATACCTACGAGCAGTACTTC
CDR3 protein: CATWLRTDTYEQYF

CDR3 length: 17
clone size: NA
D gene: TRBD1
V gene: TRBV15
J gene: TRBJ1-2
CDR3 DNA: TGTGCCACCAGCAGATCTCAGGGGGCGAGAGCTAACTATGGCTACACCTTC
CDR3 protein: CATSRSQGARANYGYTF

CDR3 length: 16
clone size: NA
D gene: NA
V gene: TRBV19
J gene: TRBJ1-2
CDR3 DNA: TGTGCCAGTAGAGACCATAGGGGGGGCGCATACTATGGCTACACCTTC
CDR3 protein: CASRDHRGGAYYGYTF

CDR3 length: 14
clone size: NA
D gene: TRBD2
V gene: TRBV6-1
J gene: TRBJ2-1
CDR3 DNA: TGTGCCAGCAGCTTCGAGCGGGGGTACAATGAGCAGTTCTTC
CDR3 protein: CASSFERGYNEQFF

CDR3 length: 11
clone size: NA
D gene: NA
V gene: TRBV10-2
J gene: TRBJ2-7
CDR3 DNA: TGCGGCCTAGCCTTTGGTTACGAGCAGTACTTC
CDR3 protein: CGLAFGYEQYF

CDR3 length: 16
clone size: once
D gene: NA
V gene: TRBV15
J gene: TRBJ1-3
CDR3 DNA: TGTGCCACCAGCATTACCGGGGGTCGTAAGGGAAACACCATATATTTT
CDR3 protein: CATSITGGRKGNTIYF

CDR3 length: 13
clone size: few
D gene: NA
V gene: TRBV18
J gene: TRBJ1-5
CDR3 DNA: TGTGCCAGCTCACCACAACAAAATCAGCCCCAGCATTTT
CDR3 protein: CASSPQQNQPQHF

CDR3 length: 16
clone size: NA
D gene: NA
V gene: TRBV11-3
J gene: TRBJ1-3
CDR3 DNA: TGTGCCAGCAGCTTACAAGCAGGGGTCTCTGGAAACACCATATATTTT
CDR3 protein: CASSLQAGVSGNTIYF

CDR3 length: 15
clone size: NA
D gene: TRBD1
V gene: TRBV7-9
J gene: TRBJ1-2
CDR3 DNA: TGTGCCACACCCGACAGGGGGTCCCTTATTGGCGGCTACACCTTC
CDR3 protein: CATPDRGSLIGGYTF

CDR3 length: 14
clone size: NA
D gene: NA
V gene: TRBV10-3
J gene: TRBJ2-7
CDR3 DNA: TGTGCCATCAGTGACTTGGGGACAAGATACGAGCAGTACTTC
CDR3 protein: CAISDLGTRYEQYF

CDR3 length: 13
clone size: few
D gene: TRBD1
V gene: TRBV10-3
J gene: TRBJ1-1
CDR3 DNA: TGTGCCATCAGTGGGACAGGGGAGGCTGAAGCTTTCTTT
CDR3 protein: CAISGTGEAEAFF

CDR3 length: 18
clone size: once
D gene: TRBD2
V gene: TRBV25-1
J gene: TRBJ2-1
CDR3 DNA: TGTGCCAGCAGTGACCCATCTGTGGGACTAGAACCTCGCGGTGAGCAGTTCTTC
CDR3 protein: CASSDPSVGLEPRGEQFF

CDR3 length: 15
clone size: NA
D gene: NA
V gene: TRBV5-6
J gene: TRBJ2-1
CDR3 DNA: TGTGCCAGCAGCACGGACAGCAGCTCCTACAATGAGCAGTTCTTC
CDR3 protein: CASSTDSSSYNEQFF

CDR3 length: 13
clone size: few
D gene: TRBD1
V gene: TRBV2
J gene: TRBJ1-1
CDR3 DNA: TGTGCCAGCACCAAGACAGGGTTCGCTGAAGCTTTCTTT
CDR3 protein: CASTKTGFAEAFF

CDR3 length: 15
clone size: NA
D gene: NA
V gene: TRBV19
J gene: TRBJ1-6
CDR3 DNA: TGTGCCAGTAGTATAGCGGGACTGATTAATTCACCCCTCCACTTT
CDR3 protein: CASSIAGLINSPLHF

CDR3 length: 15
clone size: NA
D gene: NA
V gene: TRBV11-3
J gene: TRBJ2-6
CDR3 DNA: TGTGCCAGCAGCTCAGATAGCTCTGGGGCCAACGTCCTGACTTTC
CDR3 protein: CASSSDSSGANVLTF

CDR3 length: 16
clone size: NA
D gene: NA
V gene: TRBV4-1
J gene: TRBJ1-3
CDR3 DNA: TGCGCCAGCAGCCCACAAAGGGAGAGCCTGGTAAACACCATATATTTT
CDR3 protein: CASSPQRESLVNTIYF

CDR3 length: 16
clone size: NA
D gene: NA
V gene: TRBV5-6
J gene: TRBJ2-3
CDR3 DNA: TGTGCCAGCAGCTTAGTGGCGGGAACTAGCACAGATACGCAGTATTTT
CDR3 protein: CASSLVAGTSTDTQYF

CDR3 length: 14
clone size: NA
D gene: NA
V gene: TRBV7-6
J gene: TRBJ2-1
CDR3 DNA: TGTGCCAGCAGCTTAGCGGAGGACGGATGGGAGCAGTTCTTC
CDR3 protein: CASSLAEDGWEQFF

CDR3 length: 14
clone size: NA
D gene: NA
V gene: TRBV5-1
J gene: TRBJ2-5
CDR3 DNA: TGCGCCAGCAGCTCTGGACAGAGACAAGAGACCCAGTACTTC
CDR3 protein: CASSSGQRQETQYF

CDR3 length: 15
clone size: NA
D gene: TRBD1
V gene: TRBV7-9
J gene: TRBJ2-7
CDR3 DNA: TGTGCCAGCAGCCCTCGGACAGGGGAGTCCTACGAGCAGTACTTC
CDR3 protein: CASSPRTGESYEQYF

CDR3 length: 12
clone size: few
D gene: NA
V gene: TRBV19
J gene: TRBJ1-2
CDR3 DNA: TGTGCCAGTACCGAGACCAGGGTTGGCTACACCTTC
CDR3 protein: CASTETRVGYTF

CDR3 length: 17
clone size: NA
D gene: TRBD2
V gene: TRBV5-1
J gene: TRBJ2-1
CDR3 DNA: TGCGCCAGCAGCTCGGAGGGGGGACTAGCGGGGAAAAATGAGCAGTTCTTC
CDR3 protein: CASSSEGGLAGKNEQFF

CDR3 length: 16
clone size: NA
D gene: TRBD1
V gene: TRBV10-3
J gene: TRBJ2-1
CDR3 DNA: TGTGCCATCAGGCGACCGGGACAGGATGGACGGTTTGAGCAGTTCTTC
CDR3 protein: CAIRRPGQDGRFEQFF

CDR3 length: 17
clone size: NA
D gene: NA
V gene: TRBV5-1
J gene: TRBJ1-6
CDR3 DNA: TGCGCCAGCAGCTTGGCATCACCGGGACTTTATAATTCACCCCTCCACTTT
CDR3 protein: CASSLASPGLYNSPLHF

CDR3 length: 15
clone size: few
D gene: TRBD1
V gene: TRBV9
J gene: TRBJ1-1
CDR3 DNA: TGTGCCAGCAGCTTAACCATGACAGGGCAGACTGAAGCTTTCTTT
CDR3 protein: CASSLTMTGQTEAFF

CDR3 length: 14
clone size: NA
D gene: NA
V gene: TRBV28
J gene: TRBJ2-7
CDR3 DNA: TGTGCCAGCACCCCTGGCAGGGCAGGCTACGAGCAGTACTTC
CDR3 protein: CASTPGRAGYEQYF

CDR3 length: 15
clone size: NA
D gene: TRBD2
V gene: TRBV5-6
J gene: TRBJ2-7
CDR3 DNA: TGTGCCAGCAGCCCTATAGCGGGAGTCTCCTACGAGCAGTACTTC
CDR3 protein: CASSPIAGVSYEQYF

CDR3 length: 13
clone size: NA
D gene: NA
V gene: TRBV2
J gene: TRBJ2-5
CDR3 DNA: TGTGCCAGCAGTGAGACGGGGGGCGAGACCCAGTACTTC
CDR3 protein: CASSETGGETQYF